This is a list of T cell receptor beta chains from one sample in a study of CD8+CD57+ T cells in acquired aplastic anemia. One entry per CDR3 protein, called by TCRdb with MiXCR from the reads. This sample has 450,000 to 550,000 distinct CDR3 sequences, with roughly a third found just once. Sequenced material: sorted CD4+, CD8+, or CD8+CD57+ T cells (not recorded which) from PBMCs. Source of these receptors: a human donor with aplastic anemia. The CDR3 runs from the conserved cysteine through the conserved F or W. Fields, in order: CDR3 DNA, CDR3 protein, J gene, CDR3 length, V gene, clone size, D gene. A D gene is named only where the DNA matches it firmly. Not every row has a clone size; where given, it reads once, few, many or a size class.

cdr3_nt: TGTGCCAGCAGCTCCTCGACAGGGACCTCCTACAATGAGCAGTTCTTC
cdr3_aa: CASSSSTGTSYNEQFF
j_call: TRBJ2-1
cdr3_length: 16
v_call: TRBV7-3
clone_size: few
d_call: TRBD1

cdr3_nt: TGTGCCAGCAGGGCGCGAGCGTGGAACACCATATATTTT
cdr3_aa: CASRARAWNTIYF
j_call: TRBJ1-3
cdr3_length: 13
v_call: TRBV6-1
clone_size: NA
d_call: NA

cdr3_nt: TGTGCCAGCAGCTTAAGTCGGGAGGAGACCCAGTACTTC
cdr3_aa: CASSLSREETQYF
j_call: TRBJ2-5
cdr3_length: 13
v_call: TRBV7-3
clone_size: many
d_call: NA

cdr3_nt: TGTGCCAGCAGGCCAACTCAATTGGGACCGGCCTTCCTCTTC
cdr3_aa: CASRPTQLGPAFLF
j_call: TRBJ1-2
cdr3_length: 14
v_call: TRBV6-1
clone_size: NA
d_call: NA

cdr3_nt: TGTGCCAGTAGTATTGGTTTCGGGACAGAGGGATACTTC
cdr3_aa: CASSIGFGTEGYF
j_call: TRBJ2-7
cdr3_length: 13
v_call: TRBV19
clone_size: NA
d_call: TRBD1

cdr3_nt: TGTGCCAGCAGCCAGGGGCAGGGGGCGAAGGACACTGAAGCTTTCTTT
cdr3_aa: CASSQGQGAKDTEAFF
j_call: TRBJ1-1
cdr3_length: 16
v_call: TRBV11-2
clone_size: NA
d_call: TRBD1

cdr3_nt: TGTGCCTGGAGTGTACGGTGGTCTGGGACTGAAGCTTTCTTT
cdr3_aa: CAWSVRWSGTEAFF
j_call: TRBJ1-1
cdr3_length: 14
v_call: TRBV30
clone_size: NA
d_call: NA

cdr3_nt: TGCGCCAGCAGTGATACTCCTCGTCTAGCGGGAGTACTCAATGAGCAGTTCTTC
cdr3_aa: CASSDTPRLAGVLNEQFF
j_call: TRBJ2-1
cdr3_length: 18
v_call: TRBV10-2
clone_size: NA
d_call: TRBD2

cdr3_nt: TGTGCCAGCAGGACGTCGTCTAGCAATCAGCCCCAGCATTTT
cdr3_aa: CASRTSSSNQPQHF
j_call: TRBJ1-5
cdr3_length: 14
v_call: TRBV2
clone_size: many
d_call: NA

cdr3_nt: TGTGCCAGCAGTTACTTGACTCAGGGGTCGGGGTATGGCTACACCTTC
cdr3_aa: CASSYLTQGSGYGYTF
j_call: TRBJ1-2
cdr3_length: 16
v_call: TRBV6-5
clone_size: few
d_call: NA

cdr3_nt: TGTGCCAGTAGTATCCGCAAGAGGGGGCTAGGCAATCAGCCCCAGCATTTT
cdr3_aa: CASSIRKRGLGNQPQHF
j_call: TRBJ1-5
cdr3_length: 17
v_call: TRBV19
clone_size: many
d_call: TRBD1

cdr3_nt: TGTGCCACCAGCAGAGAAGCTTTTAGAAACACTGAAGCTTTCTTT
cdr3_aa: CATSREAFRNTEAFF
j_call: TRBJ1-1
cdr3_length: 15
v_call: TRBV15
clone_size: once
d_call: NA

cdr3_nt: TGCGCCAGCAGCTTGCGACTAGCGGACGGAGAGCAGTTCTTC
cdr3_aa: CASSLRLADGEQFF
j_call: TRBJ2-1
cdr3_length: 14
v_call: TRBV5-1
clone_size: NA
d_call: TRBD2

cdr3_nt: TGCGCCAGCAGCTTGGGTGGTGGGCTTCCTGGAAACACCATATATTTT
cdr3_aa: CASSLGGGLPGNTIYF
j_call: TRBJ1-3
cdr3_length: 16
v_call: TRBV5-1
clone_size: few
d_call: NA

cdr3_nt: TGTGCCAGCAGTCACACGTCGACACGCGCAAACACTGAAGCTTTCTTT
cdr3_aa: CASSHTSTRANTEAFF
j_call: TRBJ1-1
cdr3_length: 16
v_call: TRBV6-5
clone_size: NA
d_call: NA

cdr3_nt: TGCGCCAGCAGCCAAGGACGACGGGGGGCTCGAGAGCAGTACTTC
cdr3_aa: CASSQGRRGAREQYF
j_call: TRBJ2-7
cdr3_length: 15
v_call: TRBV4-3
clone_size: many
d_call: NA

cdr3_nt: TGTGCCAGCAGCCCCCAGACAGGGGGCACCGGGGAGCTGTTTTTT
cdr3_aa: CASSPQTGGTGELFF
j_call: TRBJ2-2
cdr3_length: 15
v_call: TRBV7-2
clone_size: NA
d_call: TRBD1

cdr3_nt: TGTGCCAGCAGCTTGGACTTTAACACCGGGGAGCAGTACTTC
cdr3_aa: CASSLDFNTGEQYF
j_call: TRBJ2-7
cdr3_length: 14
v_call: TRBV7-9
clone_size: NA
d_call: NA

cdr3_nt: TGTGCCAGCAGCCAAGGGTTGAACACTGAAGCTTTCTTT
cdr3_aa: CASSQGLNTEAFF
j_call: TRBJ1-1
cdr3_length: 13
v_call: TRBV19
clone_size: many
d_call: NA

cdr3_nt: TGTGCCAGCAGTTACCACAATGAGCAGTTCTTC
cdr3_aa: CASSYHNEQFF
j_call: TRBJ2-1
cdr3_length: 11
v_call: TRBV2
clone_size: NA
d_call: NA

cdr3_nt: TGTGCCACCGAAGCGGACGTCCAAGGGGTAGGGACCCAGTACTTC
cdr3_aa: CATEADVQGVGTQYF
j_call: TRBJ2-5
cdr3_length: 15
v_call: TRBV10-3
clone_size: many
d_call: NA

cdr3_nt: TGTGCCAGCAGCATAGCGGGAGGCACTCAGTACTTC
cdr3_aa: CASSIAGGTQYF
j_call: TRBJ2-7
cdr3_length: 12
v_call: TRBV10-3
clone_size: NA
d_call: TRBD2

cdr3_nt: TGCAGCGGTCAGACGTGGGGGTTAAACGCTGAAGCTTTCTTT
cdr3_aa: CSGQTWGLNAEAFF
j_call: TRBJ1-1
cdr3_length: 14
v_call: TRBV29-1
clone_size: many
d_call: NA

cdr3_nt: TGTGCCAGCAGCTTATTATTGGGCACTGAAGCTTTCTTT
cdr3_aa: CASSLLLGTEAFF
j_call: TRBJ1-1
cdr3_length: 13
v_call: TRBV6-1
clone_size: NA
d_call: NA

cdr3_nt: TGTGCCACCAGCAGAGTTGAAAGCACCGGGGAGCTGTTTTTT
cdr3_aa: CATSRVESTGELFF
j_call: TRBJ2-2
cdr3_length: 14
v_call: TRBV15
clone_size: many
d_call: NA

cdr3_nt: TGTGCCAGCAGCCCAGGACAGGGGGAAGGTAATTCACCCCTCCACTTT
cdr3_aa: CASSPGQGEGNSPLHF
j_call: TRBJ1-6
cdr3_length: 16
v_call: TRBV11-2
clone_size: NA
d_call: TRBD1

cdr3_nt: TGTGCCAGCAGCCAAGAAGAAGAGCAGTACTTC
cdr3_aa: CASSQEEEQYF
j_call: TRBJ2-7
cdr3_length: 11
v_call: TRBV14
clone_size: many
d_call: NA

cdr3_nt: TGCGCCAGCAGTGTGGACACGGAAAACTACGAGCAGTACTTC
cdr3_aa: CASSVDTENYEQYF
j_call: TRBJ2-7
cdr3_length: 14
v_call: TRBV5-1
clone_size: NA
d_call: NA

cdr3_nt: TGTGCCTCATACGGCACGGCTAACTATGGCTACACCTTC
cdr3_aa: CASYGTANYGYTF
j_call: TRBJ1-2
cdr3_length: 13
v_call: TRBV30
clone_size: NA
d_call: NA

cdr3_nt: TGCAGTGCTAGAGGACGAGTCTACGAGCAGTACTTC
cdr3_aa: CSARGRVYEQYF
j_call: TRBJ2-7
cdr3_length: 12
v_call: TRBV20-1
clone_size: many
d_call: NA

cdr3_nt: TGTGCCATCAGTGGGACAGAGCAAGAGACCCAGTACTTC
cdr3_aa: CAISGTEQETQYF
j_call: TRBJ2-5
cdr3_length: 13
v_call: TRBV10-3
clone_size: many
d_call: NA

cdr3_nt: TGTGCCAGCAGCTTACAGGGGGGGGACTATGGCTACACCTTC
cdr3_aa: CASSLQGGDYGYTF
j_call: TRBJ1-2
cdr3_length: 14
v_call: TRBV7-3
clone_size: many
d_call: TRBD1

cdr3_nt: TGTGCCATCAGTGAGTCGACGGGGAATAATTCACCCCTCCACTTT
cdr3_aa: CAISESTGNNSPLHF
j_call: TRBJ1-6
cdr3_length: 15
v_call: TRBV10-3
clone_size: NA
d_call: NA

cdr3_nt: TGTGCCAGCAGTGAAGGAAGGGACTATGGCTACACCTTC
cdr3_aa: CASSEGRDYGYTF
j_call: TRBJ1-2
cdr3_length: 13
v_call: TRBV6-1
clone_size: few
d_call: NA

cdr3_nt: TGTGCCAGCAGTGAAGCAATACAGGGGGGGGCGAAGAACACTGAAGCTTTCTTT
cdr3_aa: CASSEAIQGGAKNTEAFF
j_call: TRBJ1-1
cdr3_length: 18
v_call: TRBV25-1
clone_size: NA
d_call: TRBD1

cdr3_nt: TGCAGTGCTACATTGGGAATTTCTAATTCACCCCTCCACTTT
cdr3_aa: CSATLGISNSPLHF
j_call: TRBJ1-6
cdr3_length: 14
v_call: TRBV20-1
clone_size: few
d_call: NA

cdr3_nt: TGTGCCAGCGTCCGAACCGGGACGGGGGTGAAGTCCCTCCACTTT
cdr3_aa: CASVRTGTGVKSLHF
j_call: TRBJ1-6
cdr3_length: 15
v_call: TRBV6-1
clone_size: NA
d_call: NA

cdr3_nt: TGTGCCAGCAGCGAGGGGTCGGTTCGAGATAACTATGGCTACACCTTC
cdr3_aa: CASSEGSVRDNYGYTF
j_call: TRBJ1-2
cdr3_length: 16
v_call: TRBV7-9
clone_size: many
d_call: NA

cdr3_nt: TGCGCCAGCAGCCAAGAAGGCGGGGCCACTGAAGCTTTCTTT
cdr3_aa: CASSQEGGATEAFF
j_call: TRBJ1-1
cdr3_length: 14
v_call: TRBV4-3
clone_size: NA
d_call: NA

cdr3_nt: TGTGCCAGCAGGGATGGGACAGGGATGTACGAGCAGTACTTC
cdr3_aa: CASRDGTGMYEQYF
j_call: TRBJ2-7
cdr3_length: 14
v_call: TRBV2
clone_size: once
d_call: TRBD1

cdr3_nt: TGCAGCGTTGGGTCGGGACACTATGATAGTGAGCAGTTCTTC
cdr3_aa: CSVGSGHYDSEQFF
j_call: TRBJ2-1
cdr3_length: 14
v_call: TRBV29-1
clone_size: few
d_call: NA

cdr3_nt: TGTGCCAGCAGCCCCTCCGGGCAGTATTACGAGCAGTACTTC
cdr3_aa: CASSPSGQYYEQYF
j_call: TRBJ2-7
cdr3_length: 14
v_call: TRBV5-4
clone_size: NA
d_call: NA

cdr3_nt: TGTGCCAGCTCACCGGGAGAGGCAAGCGGGAGGGCCCGCGAGCAGTACTTC
cdr3_aa: CASSPGEASGRAREQYF
j_call: TRBJ2-7
cdr3_length: 17
v_call: TRBV18
clone_size: NA
d_call: TRBD2

cdr3_nt: TGTGCCAGTAGTATAGATCTTTATCTGCCCGATCCCCGAATCCCTGAAGCTTTCTTT
cdr3_aa: CASSIDLYLPDPRIPEAFF
j_call: TRBJ1-1
cdr3_length: 19
v_call: TRBV19
clone_size: NA
d_call: NA

cdr3_nt: TGCAGCGTTGAAGTGGGACAGGGGGCCGCTGGAAACACCATATATTTT
cdr3_aa: CSVEVGQGAAGNTIYF
j_call: TRBJ1-3
cdr3_length: 16
v_call: TRBV29-1
clone_size: NA
d_call: TRBD1

cdr3_nt: TGTGCCAGTAGTATGTCAGGGGGCGGTCAGCCCCAGCATTTT
cdr3_aa: CASSMSGGGQPQHF
j_call: TRBJ1-5
cdr3_length: 14
v_call: TRBV19
clone_size: many
d_call: TRBD1

cdr3_nt: TGTGCCAGCAGCGAGACAGGGGCACTAATATCCCTCCACTTT
cdr3_aa: CASSETGALISLHF
j_call: TRBJ1-6
cdr3_length: 14
v_call: TRBV9
clone_size: many
d_call: TRBD1

cdr3_nt: TGTGCCAGCAGCCCGAATCAAGGACTGAGAACACCCCTCCACTTT
cdr3_aa: CASSPNQGLRTPLHF
j_call: TRBJ1-6
cdr3_length: 15
v_call: TRBV7-9
clone_size: many
d_call: NA

cdr3_nt: TGTGCCAGCAGTGAAGCCGGGCAGGGCAGGGGGCCGTTTTTT
cdr3_aa: CASSEAGQGRGPFF
j_call: TRBJ1-4
cdr3_length: 14
v_call: TRBV6-1
clone_size: NA
d_call: TRBD1

cdr3_nt: TGTGCCAGCAGCAACCGGACAGGGATGAACACTGAAGCTTTCTTT
cdr3_aa: CASSNRTGMNTEAFF
j_call: TRBJ1-1
cdr3_length: 15
v_call: TRBV9
clone_size: NA
d_call: TRBD1

cdr3_nt: TGTGCCAGTAGTTTATTGTTGGGCAACACTGAAGCTTTCTTT
cdr3_aa: CASSLLLGNTEAFF
j_call: TRBJ1-1
cdr3_length: 14
v_call: TRBV19
clone_size: many
d_call: NA

cdr3_nt: TGTGCCAGCGCAGCCGGGACAGCAAGTTCACCCCTCCACTTT
cdr3_aa: CASAAGTASSPLHF
j_call: TRBJ1-6
cdr3_length: 14
v_call: TRBV7-2
clone_size: NA
d_call: TRBD1